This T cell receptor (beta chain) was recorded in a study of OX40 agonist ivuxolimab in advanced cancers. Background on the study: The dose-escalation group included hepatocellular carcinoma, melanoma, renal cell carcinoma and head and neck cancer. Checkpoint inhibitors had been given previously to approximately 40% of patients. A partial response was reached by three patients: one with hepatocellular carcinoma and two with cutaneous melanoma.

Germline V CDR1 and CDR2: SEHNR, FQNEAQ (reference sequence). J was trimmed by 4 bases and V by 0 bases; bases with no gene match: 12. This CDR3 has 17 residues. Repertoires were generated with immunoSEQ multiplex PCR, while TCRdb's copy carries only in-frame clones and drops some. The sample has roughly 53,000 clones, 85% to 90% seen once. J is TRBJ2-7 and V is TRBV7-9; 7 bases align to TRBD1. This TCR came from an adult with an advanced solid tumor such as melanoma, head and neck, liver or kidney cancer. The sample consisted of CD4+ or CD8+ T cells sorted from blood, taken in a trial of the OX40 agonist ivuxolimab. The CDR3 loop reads CASSLARDSQGKYEQYF. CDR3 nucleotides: TGTGCCAGCAGCTTAGCCCGGGACAGCCAAGGAAAGTACGAGCAGTACTTC.